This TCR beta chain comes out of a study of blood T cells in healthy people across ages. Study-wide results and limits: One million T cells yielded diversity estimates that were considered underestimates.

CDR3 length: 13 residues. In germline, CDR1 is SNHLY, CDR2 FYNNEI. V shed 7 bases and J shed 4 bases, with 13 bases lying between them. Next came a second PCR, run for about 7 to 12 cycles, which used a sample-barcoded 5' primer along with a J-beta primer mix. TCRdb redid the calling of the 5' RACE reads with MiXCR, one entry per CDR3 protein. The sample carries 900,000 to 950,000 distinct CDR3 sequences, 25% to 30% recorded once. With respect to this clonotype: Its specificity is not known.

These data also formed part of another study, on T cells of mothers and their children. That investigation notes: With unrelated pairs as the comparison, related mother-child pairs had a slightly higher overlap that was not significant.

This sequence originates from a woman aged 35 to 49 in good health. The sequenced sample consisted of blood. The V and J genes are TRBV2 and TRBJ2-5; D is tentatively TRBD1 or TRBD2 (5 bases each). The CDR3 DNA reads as TGTGCCAGCAAGGGACCGCCGCCAGAGACCCAGTACTTC. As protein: CASKGPPPETQYF.